This T cell receptor beta chain was recorded in a study of blood T cell repertoires in COVID-19 (dated by TCRdb to 2020 to 2022). Background for the entire study: Collaborator samples came from the United States, Italy and Spain and covered acute and convalescent phases of COVID-19. The repertoires were released in a freely available public database meant as a resource for research on the immune response to SARS-CoV-2. Samples came from the ongoing ImmuneRACE study (first 160 participants) plus 1,254 subjects from 6 global collaborators. The prospective study material was composed of cDNA or gDNA derived from T cells, B-cell-depleted T cells, or PBMCs. Deeply sampled blood TCRbeta repertoires from subjects exposed to, actively infected with, or recovered from COVID-19 were included in the dataset. Where HLA class I and class II types were available, the types were taken from metadata supplied by the sample provider, not from assay-based typing. The sample metadata nearly always contained a de-identified subject ID, COVID-19 status, age in years and sex.

Findings and caveats that apply to the study as a whole: The quantity of clinical and demographic metadata differed by source and by participant and was supplied without curation.

Concerning this clone: The antigen it recognizes is unknown. Per-nucleotide qualities are absent, and no much larger clonotype sits a single base away.

The immunoSEQ Assay, a bias-controlled multiplex PCR, was used to amplify TCRbeta CDR3 regions from genomic DNA. The authors' analysis ran thus. Nucleated cell counts per sample were estimated from amplification of reference gene primers within the assay. To quantify the absolute abundance of each unique TCRbeta CDR3 rearrangement, sequence reads were collapsed and filtered. For each sample, productive Simpson clonality was calculated as the square root of Simpson's diversity index over productive rearrangements. In its TCRdb copy, this immuneACCESS table keeps in-frame sequences only and misses some clones. Where compared with another copy, unresolved V genes explain less than half of these, and the others have no known cause. That table furnishes V, J and clone size, whereas the DNA furnished D and trimming. The sample data list approximately 350,000 clones, and over 70% of these were observed just once. About 6% of the sample comes from the top ten.

In Seattle, one collaborating source enrolled patients while the infection was active and tracked those patients longitudinally over the course of disease. Each collaborating institution followed its own protocols to collect whole blood in K2EDTA tubes. For TCRbeta analysis, collaborators shipped samples as frozen whole blood, isolated PBMCs, or DNA extracted from either of those sample types. CDR1 and CDR2 (SGHTA, FQGTGA) derive from the germline V gene. The CDR3 runs 14 residues from the cysteine to the phenylalanine. The read is trimmed to its CDR3 DNA, 42 bases read in frame from base 1. Trimming at the junction amounts to 4 bases on V and 6 bases on J, and the germline ends lie 13 bases apart.

This TCR was recovered from a woman between 45 and 60 years old with COVID-19, enrolled during active disease. What was sequenced was peripheral blood. The chain uses TRBV7-3 and TRBJ2-1; the D gene identity is not certain. The CDR3: CASSSRLSSNEQFF. The DNA sequence is TGTGCCAGCAGCTCCCGGCTCTCTAGCAATGAGCAGTTCTTC.